The source of this T cell receptor beta chain is a study of T cells in Graves' hyperthyroidism and ophthalmopathy (dated by TCRdb to about 2019). Context from the whole study: Peripheral blood was sampled at the time of initial diagnosis, prior to any treatment. A discovery cohort of about a hundred patients, approximately 44 with Graves' ophthalmopathy and roughly 59 with stable Graves' hyperthyroidism, was used to find distinguishing TCR V-J signatures. Prospective prediction of ophthalmopathy was tested in an independent validation cohort consisting of roughly 20 hyperthyroidism patients and 15 to 17 patients who later progressed to ophthalmopathy. The 90 to 100 discovery patients were randomly split 7:3 into training and test sets. In about 6 Graves' hyperthyroidism patients, the study also compared T-cell repertoires from thyroid tissue with T-cell repertoires from blood. After sampling, hyperthyroidism patients received methimazole starting at 30 mg daily, and ophthalmopathy patients received high-dose intravenous methylprednisolone. According to the paper, TCR Vbeta CDR3 sequencing was carried out on around 140 peripheral blood samples, which came from about 45 ophthalmopathy, about 75 hyperthyroidism and some 17 progressor patients.

V is reduced by 0 bases and J by 2 bases, leaving a spacing of 8 bases between them. As encoded in the germline V gene, CDR1 is SGDLS while CDR2 is YYNGEE. Reading from cysteine to phenylalanine, the CDR3 counts 14 amino acids. The read is trimmed to its CDR3 DNA, 42 bases read in frame from base 1. This clonotype was seen ten or more times. Its antigen is still unknown. No base quality information exists; no much larger clone differs at one position. The TCR beta CDR3 regions were amplified from the RNA transcripts. The TCR CDR3 was subjected to a first round of RT-PCR using the HTBI primer set and the Qiagen OneStep RT-PCR kit. Libraries were constructed in a second round of multiplex PCR, after which size selection and purification were performed. Sequencing of the libraries was done on an Illumina HiSeq2000 using paired-end 100 bp reads. On the study's bioinformatics: Raw data were processed with SOAPnuke, discarding reads with adapters, uncalled bases, mean Phred below 15, or no exact constant-primer or identifier match. COPE v1.2.5 was used to merge high-quality paired reads, and clonotypes were defined as unique nucleotide sequences. MiTCR v1.1 was used to align clonotypes to the IMGT TRBV, TRBD and TRBJ reference segments. The analysis included only V-J combinations with a frequency above 0.0001, which together covered approximately 99% of the repertoires. The TCS score was defined as the ratio of F50 (clonal expansion) to E x V (chaos), calculated using BLOSUM62-based TCRdist between CDR3 peptides within each V-J. Welch's t-statistics and random forest reduced roughly 530 V-J features to 13, which were used in a naive Bayes classifier (R e1071). TCRdb trimmed the raw reads at Q25, called clones with MiXCR and kept productive beta chains. Every entry covers one CDR3 protein and lists the most common genes and DNA from its rows. In this record, the V and J calls reflect TCRdb's handling and not the investigators' own analysis. The sample table holds about 400,000 distinct CDR3 sequences, of which under 15% were seen once. The ten largest clones represent 32% of the sample.

Study-level results and caveats: In validation, the model predicted progression to ophthalmopathy with 60% to 71% sensitivity and approximately 72% specificity, a median of around six months before onset. In cross-validation, a model built on a 13 V-J signature told ophthalmopathy apart from stable hyperthyroidism with approximately 90% sensitivity and around 81% specificity, and in testing the same model reached 80%/75%. No statistical method was used to fix the sample size in advance, and group allocation was not hidden from the investigators. Most expanded thyroid clonotypes (frequency above 0.001) were also detected in blood, a finding suggesting that blood repertoires may reflect thyroid immune responses.

A patient counted as having stable Graves' hyperthyroidism if no progression to ophthalmopathy occurred over 18 months of follow-up. Hyperthyroidism patients were newly diagnosed, with disease duration under 2 months, and aged 18 to 65 years. The study excluded patients with uncontrolled infections, other autoimmune diseases, pregnancy or lactation. Diagnoses were based on clinical symptoms, serum thyroxine and TRAb, thyroid ultrasound and orbital computed tomography. Ficoll-Paque density gradient centrifugation was used to isolate PBMCs from 9.5 to 10 ml of fresh peripheral blood. Total RNA was extracted using Trizol reagent, and RNA quality was assessed on an Agilent 2100 Bioanalyzer.

Recombination joined TRBV9 with TRBJ2-5; the D gene is possibly TRBD1, with 5 bases matching. The TCR sequence derives from a woman aged 25-40 years with Graves' hyperthyroidism. Sequencing was carried out using blood. The DNA sequence is given as TGTGCCAGCAGCGTAGGCAGGGCTCAAGAGACCCAGTACTTC. Translated, this gives CASSVGRAQETQYF. With all but the CDR3 taken from the reference TRBV9 and TRBJ2-5 genes, the full variable domain is: DSGVTQTPKHLITATGQRVTLRCSPRSGDLSVYWYQQSLDQGLQFLIQYYNGEERAKGNILERFSAQQFPDLHSELNLSSLELGDSALYFCASSVGRAQETQYFGPGTRLLVL.